This T cell receptor beta chain derives from a study of T cell changes during pregnancy in multiple sclerosis. The CDR3 runs to 13 residues. V was cut by 8 bases and J by 0 bases, with 8 bases left in between. From germline, CDR1 is MNHEY and CDR2 SMNVEV (reference sequence). TCRdb keeps only in-frame clones here, not all; method: immunoSEQ multiplex PCR. The sample contains about 76,000 clones, 93% of which appear only once. The V gene is TRBV27, the J gene TRBJ1-3; TRBD1 is a possible D gene (5 bases). The clonotype was recovered from a female donor with multiple sclerosis, enrolled in a pregnancy study. The sample in question was peripheral blood, obtained in the second trimester of pregnancy. The CDR3 DNA reads TGTGCCAGCGGTGGGGCCTCTGGAAACACCATATATTTT. Protein sequence: CASGGASGNTIYF.